The next 25 T cell receptor beta chains were all read from a single sample in a study of Ad26.COV2.S vaccination and SARS-CoV-2 variants. Treatment defined: about 20 received Ad26.COV2.S at low or high dose, single or two shots; a few received placebo; per-sample allocation not given. Sampling was done on day 63 after the first vaccine or placebo injection. Measured with immunoSEQ multiplex PCR; TCRdb has only the in-frame clones, and not every one. The repertoire has about 410,000 clones, about 88% of them found once; the top ten carry under 4%. Sequencing was performed on peripheral blood, taken in a trial of Ad26.COV2.S vaccine versus placebo. These receptors all come from a person between 18 and 65 years old who received the Ad26.COV2.S COVID-19 vaccine or a placebo.

The J gene is TRBJ2-3, the V gene TRBV3-1 (or the pseudogene TRBV3-2); the D is unclear. The germline V gene encodes CDR1 LGHDT and CDR2 YNNKEL (reference sequence). V was clipped by 1 base and J by 5 bases, with 7 bases between them. The CDR3 is 13 residues long. The CDR3 DNA reads TGTGCCAGCAGCCAAGCAGCGAGAGATACGCAGTATTTT. It codes for CASSQAARDTQYF.

J is TRBJ2-1 and V is TRBV10-3; D might be TRBD2 (5 bases). This CDR3 is built from 14 residues. Trimming shortened V by 5 bases and J by 9 bases, and 17 bases separated the two germline ends. The germline CDR1 and CDR2 sequences are ENHRY and SYGVKD. The DNA for the CDR3 is TGTGCCATCAGTCCCCCGACTAATCTCGGTGAGCAGTTCTTC. Translating gives CAISPPTNLGEQFF.

This chain links TRBV7-8 with TRBJ2-2; tentatively, D is TRBD1 (5 bases). Germline CDR1 reads SGHVS; CDR2 reads FQNEAQ. This CDR3 comprises 14 residues. The V end was cut by 4 bases, the J end by 9 bases, with 15 bases between. The CDR3 protein is CASSSLGRVRELFF. The DNA of the CDR3 is TGTGCCAGCAGCTCGTTAGGCAGGGTTCGGGAGCTGTTTTTT. Drawing the rest from reference TRBV7-8 and TRBJ2-2, the complete variable domain is GAGVSQSPRYKVAKRGQDVALRCDPISGHVSLFWYQQALGQGPEFLTYFQNEAQLDKSGLPSDRFFAERPEGSVSTLKIQRTQQEDSAVYLCASSSLGRVRELFFGEGSRLTVL.

This chain's CDR3 is CASSGDSNEKLFF. The CDR3 bases are TGTGCCAGCAGTGGGGATTCAAATGAAAAACTGTTTTTT. The chain is built from TRBV6-4 and TRBJ1-4; no reliable D call. CDR3 length equals 13 residues. The V gene's germline CDR1 is MRHNA and CDR2 SNTAGT. The germline V and J ends were trimmed by 4 bases and 5 bases, with 8 bases remaining between them.

The chain uses TRBV6-5 and TRBJ1-4; D not resolved. Trimming left V 0 bases short and J 8 bases short, with 16 bases between. CDR1 is MNHEY, CDR2 SVGAGI, per germline. This CDR3 has 16 amino acids. This CDR3 is CASSYSQRPKREKLFF. The DNA of the CDR3 is TGTGCCAGCAGTTACTCCCAACGCCCTAAGCGAGAAAAACTGTTTTTT.

The gene calls are TRBV7-8 and TRBJ1-2, with TRBD1 matching 9 bases. V lost 5 bases to trimming and J lost 0 bases; unmatched junction nucleotides: 10. The CDR3 extends over 17 amino acids. Per germline, CDR1 SGHVS and CDR2 FQNEAQ. DNA for the CDR3: TGTGCCAGCAGCAACCGGGACAGGGTTACGGCTAACTATGGCTACACCTTC. This sequence encodes CASSNRDRVTANYGYTF.

The rearrangement joins TRBV5-1 to TRBJ2-3; either TRBD1 or TRBD2 may fit D (7 bases each). This CDR3 region has 14 residues. Between the trimmed V and J ends, which lost 4 bases and 2 bases, there was a span of 11 bases. Germline V gives CDR1 SGHRS, CDR2 YFSETQ. CDR3 DNA sequence: TGCGCCAGCAGCCCAGGGGGGGTCACAGATACGCAGTATTTT. As protein: CASSPGGVTDTQYF.

The rearrangement joins TRBV29-1 to TRBJ1-2, with 7 bases lining up with TRBD1. V shed 1 base, J shed 0 bases, and the junction held 2 bases outside the gene matches. CDR3 length equals 14 residues. Germline CDR1 reads SQVTM; CDR2 reads ANQGSEA. The CDR3 here is CSVEGDRANYGYTF. As DNA, the CDR3 is TGCAGCGTTGAAGGAGACAGGGCTAACTATGGCTACACCTTC.

This chain connects TRBV2 to TRBJ2-2; no reliable D call. Trimming stripped 5 bases from V and 4 bases from J, with 11 bases between. Germline V gene sequence: CDR1 SNHLY, CDR2 FYNNEI. The CDR3 runs to 14 residues. The CDR3 loop reads CASSRSLSTGELFF. CDR3 bases: TGTGCCAGCAGTCGCTCCCTATCCACCGGGGAGCTGTTTTTT.

The chain couples TRBV2 to TRBJ2-1; D remains ambiguous. V lost 9 bases to trimming and J lost 0 bases, with 12 bases between them. The germline V gene encodes CDR1 SNHLY and CDR2 FYNNEI. CDR3 length: 14 residues. CDR3 protein: CARRKKSSYNEQFF. DNA for the CDR3: TGTGCCAGGCGCAAGAAGAGCTCCTACAATGAGCAGTTCTTC.

The rearrangement links TRBV5-1 to TRBJ2-7; D remains unclear. This CDR3 has 11 residues. With 3 bases removed from V and 7 bases from J, the gap between germline ends came to 8 bases. Germline lookup yields CDR1 SGHRS and CDR2 YFSETQ. The CDR3 protein is CASSSEGEQYF. The CDR3 bases are TGCGCCAGCAGCTCAGAAGGGGAGCAGTACTTC.

The V call is TRBV5-1, the J call TRBJ2-5, with 8 bases that match TRBD2. Germline CDR1 SGHRS, CDR2 YFSETQ. Unmatched junction bases numbered 3, after V lost 0 bases and J lost 2 bases. This CDR3 contains 15 residues. CDR3 in amino acids: CASSLGAGVQETQYF. DNA for the CDR3: TGCGCCAGCAGCTTGGGAGCGGGGGTACAAGAGACCCAGTACTTC.

The chain is built from TRBV5-6 and TRBJ1-3; 9 nucleotides line up with TRBD1. The germline V gene encodes CDR1 SGHDT and CDR2 YYEEEE. V trimming: 6 bases; J trimming: 3 bases; junction bases outside the gene matches: 13. There are 17 residues in the CDR3. The CDR3 sequence: CASNPTLDRGVGNTIYF. CDR3 bases: TGTGCCAGCAACCCCACCCTGGACAGGGGAGTTGGAAACACCATATATTTT.

This sequence joins TRBV6-6 and TRBJ1-5; the D gene is possibly TRBD1 (6 bases). V was shortened by 10 bases and J by 4 bases, with 14 bases between the two germline ends. Germline V lookup: CDR1 MNHNY, CDR2 SVGAGI (reference sequence). The CDR3 has 13 residues. CDR3 bases: TGTGCCACCCTACGGACAGAGAATCAGCCCCAGCATTTT. This translates into CATLRTENQPQHF.

The rearrangement joins TRBV19 to TRBJ1-5; 8 nucleotides match TRBD1. Germline assignment: CDR1 LNHDA and CDR2 SQIVND (reference sequence). The CDR3 contains 14 residues. Trimming removed 6 bases from V and 7 bases from J; junction bases left unmatched: 8. The CDR3 DNA reads as TGTGCCAGTAGGATTCCAGGGGGCTGGCAGCCCCAGCATTTT. Its protein is CASRIPGGWQPQHF.

As to this clone: Different DNA sequences within this sample yield the same CDR3. This chain uses TRBV5-4 with TRBJ2-2, with TRBD1 matching over 8 bases. CDR1 SGHNT and CDR2 YYREEE come from the germline V gene (reference sequence). Trimming cost V 0 bases and J 3 bases; bases outside gene matches: 1. The CDR3 length is 15 residues. The CDR3 DNA sequence: TGTGCCAGCAGCTTGGGACAGGGGTACACCGGGGAGCTGTTTTTT. This gives the protein CASSLGQGYTGELFF.

V usage is TRBV6-6 and J usage is TRBJ2-3, with no clear D. From germline, CDR1 is MNHNY and CDR2 SVGAGI (reference sequence). The CDR3 has 15 amino acids. V lost 4 bases, J lost 0 bases, and 11 bases lay in between. CDR3 loop: CASSSDAASTDTQYF. CDR3 DNA sequence: TGTGCCAGCAGTTCCGACGCAGCTAGCACAGATACGCAGTATTTT.

The chain employs TRBV7-2 and TRBJ1-2, with D perhaps matching TRBD1 (6 bases). V was trimmed by 5 bases and J by 4 bases, leaving 11 bases between them. CDR3 length: 13 amino acids. Germline CDR1 and CDR2: SGHTA and FQGNSA. The CDR3 region is CASSLKGVYGYTF. Written as DNA, the CDR3 is TGTGCCAGCAGCCTCAAGGGGGTCTATGGCTACACCTTC.

The V call is TRBV5-4, the J call TRBJ1-2; no firm D call. With 0 bases removed from V and 8 bases from J, the gap between germline ends came to 11 bases. Germline lookup yields CDR1 SGHNT and CDR2 YYREEE (reference sequence). The CDR3 sequence is 13 residues long. CDR3 sequence (DNA): TGTGCCAGCAGCTTGGCAGGTATTCAAGGCTACACCTTC. Its protein product is CASSLAGIQGYTF.

The chain recombines TRBV4-3 with TRBJ2-1; D is unresolved. CDR3 length equals 15 residues. The V gene lost 4 bases and the J gene lost 4 bases, with 14 bases spanning the gap. Germline CDR1 reads LGHNA; CDR2 reads YSLEER. The chain's CDR3 is CASSRALSNYNEQFF. The DNA of the CDR3 is TGCGCCAGCAGCCGGGCGTTGAGCAATTACAATGAGCAGTTCTTC.

This chain links TRBV7-2 with TRBJ1-4; D is unclear. This CDR3 region has 16 residues. The V end lost 2 bases, the J end lost 6 bases, and 16 bases lay between the germline ends. Germline CDR1 and CDR2: SGHTA and FQGNSA. CDR3 loop: CASSLIPAAGHEKLFF. CDR3 DNA: TGTGCCAGCAGCTTAATTCCCGCGGCTGGCCATGAAAAACTGTTTTTT.

The CDR3 sequence is CASSYSGRGITDTQYF. The DNA of the CDR3 is TGTGCCAGCAGTTACTCAGGCAGGGGAATCACAGATACGCAGTATTTT. This sequence joins TRBV6-5 and TRBJ2-3; possibly TRBD1 for D (6 bases). The CDR3 is 16 residues long. V was trimmed by 0 bases and J by 2 bases, leaving 12 bases between them. The germline gives CDR1 MNHEY, CDR2 SVGAGI.

The chain uses TRBV13 and TRBJ1-1, with TRBD1 as a possible D gene (6 bases). V dropped 4 bases and J dropped 1 base, with 16 bases sitting between them. In germline, CDR1 is PRHDT, CDR2 FYEKMQ (reference sequence). The CDR3 runs to 16 residues. The CDR3 sequence: CASSSPGDTRNTEAFF. The DNA of the CDR3 is TGTGCCAGCAGCTCCCCCGGGGACACCAGGAACACTGAAGCTTTCTTT.

The rearrangement uses TRBV5-4 and TRBJ1-6; 9 positions agree with TRBD1. The germline V gene has CDR1 SGHNT and CDR2 YYREEE (reference sequence). There are 15 residues in the CDR3. V trimming: 1 base; J trimming: 10 bases; junction bases outside the gene matches: 6. In nucleotides, the CDR3 is TGTGCCAGCAGCTTGAGGGGGACAGGGTCCTCACCCCTCCACTTT. Translating it yields CASSLRGTGSSPLHF.

The CDR3 nucleotides read TGTGCCAGCAGCTTTGGCTGGACTAGCGGCTACGAGCAGTACTTC. This encodes CASSFGWTSGYEQYF. This chain uses TRBV11-1 with TRBJ2-7; the match to TRBD2 covers 10 bases. CDR1 and CDR2 (germline): SGHAT, FQDESV (reference sequence). The CDR3 runs 15 residues. J gave up 3 bases and V 3 bases, and 5 bases lay outside the gene matches.